This TCR beta chain was recovered during a study of blood T cell repertoires in COVID-19. In the study overall: The United States, Italy and Spain were the sources of the acute and convalescent COVID-19 samples. PBMCs, B-cell-depleted T cells, or T cells provided the cDNA or gDNA that made up the material.

With 5 bases clipped from V and 1 base from J, the junction kept 7 bases outside the gene matches. The CDR3 totals 16 residues. The germline gives CDR1 SGHTA, CDR2 FQGNSA. The authors' processing: Amplification with reference gene primers provided the estimates of nucleated cell counts. Libraries were prepared by immunoSEQ multiplex PCR; TCRdb keeps only in-frame clonotypes and omits some of them. V and J calls and clone size are given by that table; D and trimming were obtained from the DNA. The sample contains around 42,000 clones, about 90% of which appear only once. This sequence was found in a man aged 50 or older with active COVID-19. The sequencing sample was made of peripheral blood. The rearrangement links TRBV7-2 to TRBJ1-5; 8 bases are shared with TRBD1. Here the CDR3 DNA reads TGTGCCAGCAGCCCGACGGGACAGGAGAGCAATCAGCCCCAGCATTTT. As protein: CASSPTGQESNQPQHF. The whole variable domain, remainder taken from reference TRBV7-2 and TRBJ1-5, is GAGVSQSPSNKVTEKGKDVELRCDPISGHTALYWYRQSLGQGLEFLIYFQGNSAPDKSGLPSDRFSAERTGGSVSTLTIQRTQQEDSAVYLCASSPTGQESNQPQHFGDGTRLSIL.